This record concerns one T cell receptor beta chain sequence. What antigen it recognizes has not been identified. No per-base quality is available; no much larger clone lies one base away. Trimming costs V 6 bases and J 6 bases, and their ends lie 14 bases apart. The germline V gene encodes CDR1 MNHEY and CDR2 SVGAGI. Reading from cysteine to phenylalanine, the CDR3 counts 14 amino acids. Solely the CDR3 DNA is kept, with 42 bases framed from the first base. The cohort comprised approximately 700 healthy bone marrow donors. Cohort members were all nominally healthy when sampled, although unrecorded immune exposures were likely present. The donor tested CMV seropositive, placing the donor among the 289 seropositive members of the cohort. Every donor gave a peripheral blood sample, and the peripheral blood mononuclear cells from that sample were used for TCR beta sequencing. The Qiagen DNeasy Blood Extraction Kit was used to extract genomic DNA from the blood cell samples.

The data were obtained in a study of cytomegalovirus exposure and HLA in healthy donors (dated by TCRdb to about 2017). About the full investigation: An earlier analysis of roughly 500 of the donors reported approximately 260 Gb of sequence data and 117 million unique TCR beta sequences obtained from 180 million or so T cells. An early release covering 500 to 750 HLA-typed donors comprised approximately 290 gigabases of sequencing data and around 85 million unique TCR sequences. Among the roughly 430 genotyped donors, 75% to 90% belonged to the genetic ancestry cluster associated with self-reported Caucasian donors. The study aimed to test whether cataloging public T cell receptors could reveal signatures of past pathogen exposure. The study used immunosequencing to profile the T cell repertoires of 670 or so subjects and linked those repertoires to cytomegalovirus serostatus. A separate validation cohort of some 130 different subjects was used in addition to the roughly 620-subject first cohort. High-throughput TCR immunosequencing, statistical association of individual TCRs with disease status, and machine learning were combined to predict cytomegalovirus infection status. In a later analysis, previously published TCR beta repertoires from 670 or so donors were re-analyzed and high-resolution HLA genotyping was added so that TCR occurrence patterns could be studied. Rather than drawing on any new phenotypic data, the later analysis identified candidate immune exposures from TCR beta sequences and the way those sequences occurred across donors. An earlier analysis of a few hundred of the donors applied high-throughput TCR beta sequencing to assess whether each TCR beta V gene segment acted as functional or pseudogenic. Donor age, sex, ethnicity and CMV serostatus were compiled alongside the repertoire data. A later genetic analysis used genome-wide SNP genotypes for about 60% of the roughly 670 donors, treating that subset as a discovery cohort. All discovery cohort repertoires had been generated using a single sequencing platform. HLA typing included class I and class II loci at four-digit resolution. The number of donors typed differed by locus, with 629-630 for A, B, C, DRB1 and DQB1, 522 for DQA1, 600 to 610 for DPA1, and around 450 for DPB1. Four or five DR-DQ haplotypes were handled as single units for association and clustering, since linkage in the cohort was strong. On average, around 230,000 unique TCR beta nucleotide sequences were sequenced per donor among 398 genotyped donors of the cohort, with 15% to 20% of those sequences being non-productive. General findings and caveats noted by the study authors: A later analysis found that most CMV-associated TCR beta chains appeared HLA-restricted, with HLA associations seemingly driven largely by CMV exposure. Linkage disequilibrium might explain the correlated functional status among segregating V segments, but an unknown experimental factor could not be excluded. A later genetic analysis associated a missense DCLRE1C variant with V-gene and J-gene trimming of TCR beta chains, and an independent cohort replicated the association. In a later genetic analysis, fewer N-insertions in productive TCRs were reported among donors in an Asian-associated ancestry cluster than the approximately 710-donor mean. A few of the identified cytomegalovirus-associated TCR beta chains were confirmed in vitro to be specific for cytomegalovirus antigens. This cohort had only TCR beta chains sequenced, and the lack of alpha or paired-chain data limited which features could be detected. In both the original and validation cohorts, the classifier was reported to diagnose cytomegalovirus status with high specificity and sensitivity. Most TCR sequences were observed very rarely across donors, whereas some public TCRs were present in many individuals. The study listed around 160 TCR beta chains as associated with cytomegalovirus. A later analysis reported that several top co-occurrence clusters appeared linked to parvovirus B19, influenza, CMV and Epstein-Barr virus. The sequencing pipeline was judged likely to have produced a cluster of highly shared sequence variants as a technical artifact. The presence/absence analyses assumed that sequencing depth was roughly uniform across donors, and that assumption may not be true. A later analysis found that HLA-associated TCR beta chains were more clonally expanded and had lower generation probabilities than equally common non-associated chains. According to a later analysis, TCR association rates differed among HLA loci, with DRB1 alleles showing the most associated TCRs and HLA-C alleles showing the fewest. The authors suggested that the approach could potentially be generalized to other disease states and immunological phenotypes. The 87-base-pair reads could not distinguish some IMGT-functional V segments, including TRBV6-2 and TRBV6-3, so those segments were excluded. The only immune exposure information available for the cohort was CMV serostatus. Assigning TCR associations to individual alleles was difficult when HLA alleles, especially DR and DQ, strongly co-occurred. At a false discovery rate of 0.05, a later analysis linked around 15,000 TCR beta sequences to specific HLA alleles. A further reported finding was that TCR beta sequences accurately predicted the HLA-A and HLA-B alleles for most subjects in the first cohort. Because counts were too low, roughly 16 rarely observed V segments, including chromosome 9 orphons, were excluded from the earlier analysis of under 650 of the donors. An earlier analysis of approximately 590 of the donors showed that most TCR beta V segments appeared in productive rearrangements either about 87% or about 30% of the time, which broadly matched IMGT annotations. Because HLA typing was unavailable for some donors at each locus, only the typed subset was used in association tests.

Preparation of the library involved the immunoSEQ multiplex PCR assay. For the multiplex PCR, a mixture combining 60 forward primers for TCR Vbeta segments and 13 reverse primers for TCR Jbeta segments was used. The CDR3 region of rearranged TCR beta genes was amplified from genomic DNA by a multiplex PCR assay. Amplified TCR beta libraries were sequenced as 87-base-pair reads on the Illumina HiSeq System. Under the source paper's analysis protocol: A later analysis counted about 76 million unique TCR beta chains across the roughly 700 repertoires, and 10 million to 11 million of these chains were shared by at least two donors. A nearest-neighbor algorithm error-corrected the raw reads and collapsed the reads into unique sequences, merging closely related sequences to remove PCR and sequencing errors. To assign V, D and J gene segments, CDR3 sequences were aligned to IMGT reference sequences. For a sequence to be retained, at least a six-nucleotide match to both a V gene segment and a J gene segment was required. Rearrangements were called productive when the CDR3 lacked stop codons and stayed in frame with V and J; all others were non-productive. CDR3 was defined according to IMGT convention as the region running from the second conserved V-encoded cysteine to the conserved J-encoded phenylalanine. The earlier analysis of a few hundred of the donors excluded any sequence lacking an unambiguous match to a single V gene segment. An earlier analysis of 587 of the donors classified V segments as functional when productive rearrangements were above 56.7% and as segregating when the standard deviation between donors was above 5%. To diagnose cytomegalovirus status from the catalog of TCR beta chain sequences, a statistical classification framework was built. In a later analysis, TCR nucleotide sequences were compared against IMGT/GENE-DB human TR gene sequences so that V and J genes could be assigned. In a later analysis, CDR3 sequences and most-parsimonious VDJ recombination scenarios were assigned using the TCRdist pipeline. In a later analysis, every TCR beta chain was defined by the combination of its CDR3 amino acid sequence and its V-gene family, and reads without a unique V-gene family were dropped. As a way to deal with suspected cross-contamination and a sequencing artifact, a later analysis dropped over 550 nucleotide sequences that were highly shared and had low generation probability. In a later analysis, a clonal expansion index for each public chain was calculated from normalized within-repertoire ranks of inferred template counts. In a later analysis, generation probabilities were computed with a VDJ recombination model fitted to out-of-frame rearrangements, and the resulting probabilities were checked against IGoR. In a later analysis, TCR-TCR, TCR-HLA and TCR-CMV co-occurrence was scored with hypergeometric tests, and a repertoire-size bias correction was applied to TCR pairs. False discovery rates were estimated in a later analysis by permuting HLA or CMV assignments 20 times. In a later analysis, co-occurring TCRs were grouped using DBSCAN, and TCRdist sequence similarity was added for clustering within HLA-allele-positive subsets. Co-occurrence clustering excluded repertoires with fewer than 30,000 or more than 120,000 public chains, plus five with anomalous nucleotide sharing. In its TCRdb copy, this immuneACCESS table keeps in-frame sequences only and misses some clones. Where compared with another copy, unresolved V genes explain less than half of these, and the others have no known cause. The V and J calls and clone size were taken over from that table, and D and trimming were inferred from the DNA. This sample is represented by roughly 79,000 clones; 60% to 80% of them were singletons. The ten largest make up approximately 5.7% of the sample.

The receptor was isolated from a woman in her forties or fifties in good health and CMV-seropositive. The sequencing input was PBMCs. The V and J segments used are TRBV6-5 and TRBJ2-2; no D gene call is confident. CDR3 region: CASRAVVGPGELFF. The nucleotides are TGTGCCAGCAGGGCCGTCGTTGGTCCCGGGGAGCTGTTTTTT.